This T cell receptor (beta chain) comes out of a study of blood T cell repertoires in COVID-19. Study-level information: T cells, B-cell-depleted T cells, or PBMCs supplied cDNA or gDNA.

From germline, CDR1 is SEHNR and CDR2 FQNEAQ (reference sequence). The CDR3 is 14 amino acids. V lost 5 bases to trimming and J lost 5 bases, with 13 bases between them. Original analysis: Amplification with reference gene primers provided the estimates of nucleated cell counts. Clones were read by immunoSEQ multiplex PCR, and TCRdb kept only the in-frame ones, dropping some. That table furnishes V, J and clone size, whereas the DNA furnished D and trimming. Among about 240,000 clones, roughly four fifths were seen once, and the ten largest hold approximately 10%. This clonotype was obtained from a woman older than 75 with acute or convalescent COVID-19. The rearrangement links TRBV7-9 to TRBJ1-5; D might be TRBD1 (5 bases). Sequencing was performed on peripheral blood. The CDR3 DNA follows: TGTGCCAGCAGCCTACCGGGGGGTCATCAGCCCCAGCATTTT. Amino acid sequence: CASSLPGGHQPQHF. Full variable domain (rest looked up from reference TRBV7-9 and TRBJ1-5): DTGVSQNPRHKITKRGQNVTFRCDPISEHNRLYWYRQTLGQGPEFLTYFQNEAQLEKSRLLSDRFSAERPKGSFSTLEIQRTEQGDSAMYLCASSLPGGHQPQHFGDGTRLSIL.